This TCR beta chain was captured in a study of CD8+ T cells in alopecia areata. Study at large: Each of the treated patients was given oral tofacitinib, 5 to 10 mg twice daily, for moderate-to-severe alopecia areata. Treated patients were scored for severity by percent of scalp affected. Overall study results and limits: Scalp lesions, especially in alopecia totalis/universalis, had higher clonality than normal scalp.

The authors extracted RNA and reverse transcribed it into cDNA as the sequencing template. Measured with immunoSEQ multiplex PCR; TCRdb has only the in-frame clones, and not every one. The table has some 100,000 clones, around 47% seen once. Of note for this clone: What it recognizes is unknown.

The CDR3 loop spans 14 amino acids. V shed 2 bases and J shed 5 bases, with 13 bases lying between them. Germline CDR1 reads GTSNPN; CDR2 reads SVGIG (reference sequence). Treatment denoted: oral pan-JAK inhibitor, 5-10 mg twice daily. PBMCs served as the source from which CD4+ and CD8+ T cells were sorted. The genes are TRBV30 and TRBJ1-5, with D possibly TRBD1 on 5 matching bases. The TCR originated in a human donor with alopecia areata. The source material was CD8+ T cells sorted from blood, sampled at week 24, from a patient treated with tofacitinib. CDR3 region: CAWSPGTGDQPQHF. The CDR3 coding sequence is TGTGCCTGGAGTCCGGGGACGGGGGATCAGCCCCAGCATTTT. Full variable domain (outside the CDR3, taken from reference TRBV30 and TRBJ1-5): SQTIHQWPATLVQPVGSPLSLECTVEGTSNPNLYWYRQAAGRGLQLLFYSVGIGQISSEVPQNLSASRPQDRQFILSSKKLLLSDSGFYLCAWSPGTGDQPQHFGDGTRLSIL.